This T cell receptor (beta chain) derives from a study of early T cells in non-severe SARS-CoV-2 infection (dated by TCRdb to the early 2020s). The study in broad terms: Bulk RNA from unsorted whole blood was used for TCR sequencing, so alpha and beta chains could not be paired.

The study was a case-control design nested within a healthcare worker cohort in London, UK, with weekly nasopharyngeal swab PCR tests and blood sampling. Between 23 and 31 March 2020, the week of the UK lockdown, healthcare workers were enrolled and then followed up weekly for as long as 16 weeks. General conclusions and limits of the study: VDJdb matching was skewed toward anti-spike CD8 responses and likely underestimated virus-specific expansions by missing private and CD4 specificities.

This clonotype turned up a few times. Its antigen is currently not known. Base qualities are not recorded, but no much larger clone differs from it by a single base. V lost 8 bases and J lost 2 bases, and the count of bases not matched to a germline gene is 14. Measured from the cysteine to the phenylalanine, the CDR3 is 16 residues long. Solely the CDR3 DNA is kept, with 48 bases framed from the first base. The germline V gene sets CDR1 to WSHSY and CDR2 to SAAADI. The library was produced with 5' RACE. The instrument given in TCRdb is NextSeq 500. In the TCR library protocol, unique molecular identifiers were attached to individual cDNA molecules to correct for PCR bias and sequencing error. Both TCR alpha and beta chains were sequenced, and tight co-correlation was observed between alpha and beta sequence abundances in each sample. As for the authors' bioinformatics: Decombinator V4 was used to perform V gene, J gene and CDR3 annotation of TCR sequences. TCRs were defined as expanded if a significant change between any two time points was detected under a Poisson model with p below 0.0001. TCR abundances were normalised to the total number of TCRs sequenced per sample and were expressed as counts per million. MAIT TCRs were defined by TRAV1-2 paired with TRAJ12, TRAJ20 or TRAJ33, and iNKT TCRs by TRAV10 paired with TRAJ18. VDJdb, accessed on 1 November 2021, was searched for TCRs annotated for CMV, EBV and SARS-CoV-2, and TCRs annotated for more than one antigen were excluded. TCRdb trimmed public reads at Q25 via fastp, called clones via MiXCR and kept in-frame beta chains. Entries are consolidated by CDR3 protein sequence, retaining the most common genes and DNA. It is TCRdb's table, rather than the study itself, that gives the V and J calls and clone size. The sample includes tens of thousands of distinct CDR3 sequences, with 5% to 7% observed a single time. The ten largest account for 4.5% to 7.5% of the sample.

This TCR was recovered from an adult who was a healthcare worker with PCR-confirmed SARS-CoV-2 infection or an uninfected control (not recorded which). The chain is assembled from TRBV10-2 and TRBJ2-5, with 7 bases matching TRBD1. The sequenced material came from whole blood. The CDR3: CASAPTPGGGQETQYF. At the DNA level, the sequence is TGCGCCAGCGCCCCTACGCCAGGGGGTGGACAAGAGACCCAGTACTTC.